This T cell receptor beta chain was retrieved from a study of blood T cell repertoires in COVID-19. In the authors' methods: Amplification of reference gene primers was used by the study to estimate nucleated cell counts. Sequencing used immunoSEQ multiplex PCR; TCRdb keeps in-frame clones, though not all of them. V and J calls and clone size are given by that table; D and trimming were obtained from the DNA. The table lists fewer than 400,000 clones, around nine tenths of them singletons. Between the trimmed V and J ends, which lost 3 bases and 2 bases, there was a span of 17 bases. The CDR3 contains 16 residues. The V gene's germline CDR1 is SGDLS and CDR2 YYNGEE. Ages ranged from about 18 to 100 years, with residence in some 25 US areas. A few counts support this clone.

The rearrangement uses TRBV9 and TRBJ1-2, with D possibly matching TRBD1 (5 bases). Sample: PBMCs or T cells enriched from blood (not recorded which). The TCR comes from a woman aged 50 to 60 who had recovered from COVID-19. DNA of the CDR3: TGTGCCAGCAGCGCCCAGGGCAGAAGGTCCAACTATGGCTACACCTTC. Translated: CASSAQGRRSNYGYTF.